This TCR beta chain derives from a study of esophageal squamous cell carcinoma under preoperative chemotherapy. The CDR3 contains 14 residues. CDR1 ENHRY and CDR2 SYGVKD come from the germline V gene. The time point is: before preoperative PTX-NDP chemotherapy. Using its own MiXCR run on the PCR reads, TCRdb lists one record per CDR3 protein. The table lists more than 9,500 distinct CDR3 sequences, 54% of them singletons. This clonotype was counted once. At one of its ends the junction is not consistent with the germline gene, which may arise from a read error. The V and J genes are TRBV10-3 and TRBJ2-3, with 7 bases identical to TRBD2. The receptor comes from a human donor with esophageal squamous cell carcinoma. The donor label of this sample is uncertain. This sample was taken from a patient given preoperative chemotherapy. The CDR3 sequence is CAGNGAGDQETQYF. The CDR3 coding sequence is TGTGCGGGGAACGGGGCGGGGGACCAAGAGACGCAGTATTTC.